The rows below give T cell receptor beta chains drawn from one sample of a study of brain T cells in children with intractable seizures. Profiled with immunoSEQ multiplex PCR; TCRdb holds only in-frame clones, not every one. The table includes hundreds of thousands of clones, 85% to 95% detected once. The sequencing used peripheral blood, collected about 5 months after surgery. These receptor sequences come from a boy younger than two with tuberous sclerosis and intractable seizures. The CDR3 runs from the conserved cysteine through the conserved F or W. D genes are given only for firm matches. Where a row states a size, it is once, few, many or the class of an expanded clone; other rows omit it.

D gene: TRBD2
J gene: TRBJ2-1
V gene: TRBV27
clone size: once
CDR3 protein: CAIPSVGLAHNEQFF
CDR3 DNA: TGTGCCATCCCCTCCGTGGGACTAGCCCACAATGAGCAGTTCTTC

D gene: .
J gene: TRBJ1-2
V gene: TRBV4-1
clone size: .
CDR3 protein: CASSQQGTQGYTF
CDR3 DNA: TGCGCCAGCAGCCAACAGGGCACCCAGGGCTACACCTTC

D gene: TRBD2
J gene: TRBJ2-7
V gene: TRBV3-1/TRBV3-2
clone size: once
CDR3 protein: CASSQVGLADTYEQYF
CDR3 DNA: TGTGCCAGCAGCCAAGTCGGACTAGCGGATACCTACGAGCAGTACTTC

D gene: TRBD1
J gene: TRBJ2-1
V gene: TRBV11-3
clone size: .
CDR3 protein: CASSLAGTGGHEQFF
CDR3 DNA: TGTGCCAGCAGCTTAGCCGGGACAGGGGGCCATGAGCAGTTCTTC

D gene: .
J gene: TRBJ2-3
V gene: TRBV30
clone size: once
CDR3 protein: CAWSVPGSTDTQYF
CDR3 DNA: TGTGCCTGGAGTGTACCCGGGTCCACAGATACGCAGTATTTT

D gene: .
J gene: TRBJ2-1
V gene: TRBV6-6
clone size: .
CDR3 protein: CASTPNEQFF
CDR3 DNA: TGTGCCAGCACCCCCAATGAGCAGTTCTTC

D gene: .
J gene: TRBJ1-3
V gene: TRBV11-3
clone size: .
CDR3 protein: CASSSMGRNTIYF
CDR3 DNA: TGTGCCAGCAGCTCAATGGGAAGGAACACCATATATTTT

D gene: .
J gene: TRBJ1-2
V gene: TRBV28
clone size: .
CDR3 protein: CASSSRGDGYTF
CDR3 DNA: TGTGCCAGCAGTTCCCGAGGAGATGGCTACACCTTC

D gene: .
J gene: TRBJ1-1
V gene: TRBV11-2
clone size: .
CDR3 protein: CASSLGRHMNTEAFF
CDR3 DNA: TGTGCCAGCAGCTTGGGGCGACACATGAACACTGAAGCTTTCTTT

D gene: .
J gene: TRBJ1-2
V gene: TRBV6-5
clone size: few
CDR3 protein: CASRITLTVYYGYTF
CDR3 DNA: TGTGCCAGCAGGATAACACTGACCGTGTACTATGGCTACACCTTC

D gene: .
J gene: TRBJ2-2
V gene: TRBV7-8
clone size: .
CDR3 protein: CASSSTSLNTGELFF
CDR3 DNA: TGTGCCAGCAGTTCAACTAGTCTGAACACCGGGGAGCTGTTTTTT

D gene: .
J gene: TRBJ1-5
V gene: TRBV10-2
clone size: .
CDR3 protein: CASSEWGTVNQPQHF
CDR3 DNA: TGCGCCAGCAGTGAGTGGGGAACAGTCAATCAGCCCCAGCATTTT

D gene: .
J gene: TRBJ2-6
V gene: TRBV15
clone size: .
CDR3 protein: CATSKSTGSGANVLTF
CDR3 DNA: TGTGCCACCAGCAAATCAACAGGCTCTGGGGCCAACGTCCTGACTTTC

D gene: TRBD2
J gene: TRBJ2-4
V gene: TRBV4-1
clone size: .
CDR3 protein: CASSQDPLAGEGKNIQYF
CDR3 DNA: TGCGCCAGCAGCCAAGACCCCCTAGCGGGAGAGGGCAAAAACATTCAGTACTTC

D gene: TRBD2
J gene: TRBJ2-7
V gene: TRBV6-4
clone size: .
CDR3 protein: CASSDSLTSSKQYF
CDR3 DNA: TGTGCCAGCAGTGACTCTCTGACTAGCTCAAAGCAGTACTTC

D gene: .
J gene: TRBJ1-5
V gene: TRBV19
clone size: few
CDR3 protein: CASSILGSNQPQHF
CDR3 DNA: TGTGCCAGTAGTATCCTAGGGAGCAATCAGCCCCAGCATTTT

D gene: .
J gene: TRBJ1-1
V gene: TRBV5-1
clone size: .
CDR3 protein: CASSLGLWEGERPEAFF
CDR3 DNA: TGCGCCAGCAGCTTGGGTTTATGGGAGGGCGAGAGGCCTGAAGCTTTCTTT

D gene: TRBD1
J gene: TRBJ1-2
V gene: TRBV19
clone size: .
CDR3 protein: CASWDRSNYGYTF
CDR3 DNA: TGTGCCAGCTGGGACAGATCTAACTATGGCTACACCTTC

D gene: TRBD2
J gene: TRBJ2-7
V gene: TRBV7-2
clone size: .
CDR3 protein: CASSLGLVSYEQYF
CDR3 DNA: TGTGCCAGCAGCTTGGGACTAGTATCCTACGAGCAGTACTTC

D gene: .
J gene: TRBJ1-2
V gene: TRBV25-1
clone size: .
CDR3 protein: CASSEPGFRYGYTF
CDR3 DNA: TGTGCCAGCAGTGAACCCGGGTTTCGCTATGGCTACACCTTC

D gene: .
J gene: TRBJ2-3
V gene: TRBV1
clone size: .
CDR3 protein: CTSSQDGGPTDTQYF
CDR3 DNA: TGCACCAGCAGCCAAGACGGGGGCCCCACAGATACGCAGTATTTT

D gene: TRBD2
J gene: TRBJ2-3
V gene: TRBV4-1
clone size: .
CDR3 protein: CASSPPVASGTQYF
CDR3 DNA: TGCGCCAGCAGCCCACCCGTCGCTAGCGGGACGCAGTATTTT

D gene: TRBD1
J gene: TRBJ1-2
V gene: TRBV18
clone size: .
CDR3 protein: CASSFGQGDYGYTF
CDR3 DNA: TGTGCCAGCTCATTCGGACAGGGTGACTATGGCTACACCTTC

D gene: .
J gene: TRBJ2-7
V gene: TRBV18
clone size: .
CDR3 protein: CASSPGAGSSYEQYF
CDR3 DNA: TGTGCCAGCTCACCTGGGGCAGGGAGCTCCTACGAGCAGTACTTC

D gene: .
J gene: TRBJ1-2
V gene: TRBV5-6
clone size: .
CDR3 protein: CASSLGASAHYGYTF
CDR3 DNA: TGTGCCAGCAGCCTTGGGGCTTCAGCCCACTATGGCTACACCTTC

D gene: TRBD2
J gene: TRBJ2-1
V gene: TRBV11-2
clone size: .
CDR3 protein: CASSLGPAGGSEQFF
CDR3 DNA: TGTGCCAGCAGCTTAGGACCCGCGGGGGGGTCTGAGCAGTTCTTC

D gene: .
J gene: TRBJ1-1
V gene: TRBV29-1
clone size: .
CDR3 protein: CSVESVTEAFF
CDR3 DNA: TGCAGCGTTGAGTCGGTGACTGAAGCTTTCTTT

D gene: TRBD1
J gene: TRBJ1-1
V gene: TRBV7-9
clone size: .
CDR3 protein: CASSLGGQPHLWRHTEAFF
CDR3 DNA: TGTGCCAGCAGCTTAGGGGGACAGCCTCACCTCTGGAGACACACTGAAGCTTTCTTT

D gene: .
J gene: TRBJ2-1
V gene: TRBV4-1
clone size: .
CDR3 protein: CASSQKTTGGPGDEQFF
CDR3 DNA: TGCGCCAGCAGCCAAAAAACGACAGGAGGCCCAGGCGATGAGCAGTTCTTC

D gene: TRBD2
J gene: TRBJ2-4
V gene: TRBV4-1
clone size: .
CDR3 protein: CASSQGTAAGAAKNIQYF
CDR3 DNA: TGCGCCAGCAGCCAAGGGACAGCAGCGGGGGCCGCCAAAAACATTCAGTACTTC

D gene: .
J gene: TRBJ1-5
V gene: TRBV2
clone size: once
CDR3 protein: CASSDVESNQPQHF
CDR3 DNA: TGTGCCAGCAGTGATGTGGAGAGCAATCAGCCCCAGCATTTT

D gene: .
J gene: TRBJ1-1
V gene: TRBV7-9
clone size: .
CDR3 protein: CASSTGRTEAFF
CDR3 DNA: TGTGCCAGCAGCACAGGGAGGACTGAAGCTTTCTTT

D gene: .
J gene: TRBJ2-2
V gene: TRBV5-8
clone size: .
CDR3 protein: CASSSRTIANTGELFF
CDR3 DNA: TGTGCCAGCAGCTCGAGGACGATCGCGAACACCGGGGAGCTGTTTTTT

D gene: TRBD2
J gene: TRBJ2-1
V gene: TRBV25-1
clone size: .
CDR3 protein: CASKERGPYNEQFF
CDR3 DNA: TGTGCCAGCAAGGAGCGGGGGCCCTACAATGAGCAGTTCTTC

D gene: TRBD2
J gene: TRBJ2-3
V gene: TRBV24-1
clone size: .
CDR3 protein: CATSVPGLAARDTQYF
CDR3 DNA: TGTGCCACCAGTGTACCGGGACTAGCGGCCCGAGATACGCAGTATTTT

D gene: .
J gene: TRBJ2-7
V gene: TRBV19
clone size: .
CDR3 protein: CASSIGSDYEQYF
CDR3 DNA: TGTGCCAGTAGTATTGGGTCGGATTACGAGCAGTACTTC

D gene: TRBD1
J gene: TRBJ2-1
V gene: TRBV5-1
clone size: .
CDR3 protein: CASSGETGYGNNEQFF
CDR3 DNA: TGCGCCAGCAGCGGCGAGACAGGGTATGGGAACAATGAGCAGTTCTTC

D gene: .
J gene: TRBJ2-1
V gene: TRBV6-5
clone size: .
CDR3 protein: CASSYISGTPINEQFF
CDR3 DNA: TGTGCCAGCAGTTACATTTCGGGAACCCCGATCAATGAGCAGTTCTTC

D gene: TRBD2
J gene: TRBJ2-3
V gene: TRBV11-2
clone size: .
CDR3 protein: CASSLDRAGGLLNTQYF
CDR3 DNA: TGTGCCAGCAGCTTAGATCGCGCGGGAGGGCTTCTGAATACGCAGTATTTT

D gene: TRBD1
J gene: TRBJ2-7
V gene: TRBV7-8
clone size: .
CDR3 protein: CASRSLEGYQGQGAYEQYF
CDR3 DNA: TGTGCCAGCAGAAGCTTAGAAGGGTATCAGGGACAGGGGGCCTACGAGCAGTACTTC

D gene: .
J gene: TRBJ2-5
V gene: TRBV12-3/TRBV12-4
clone size: .
CDR3 protein: CASSLSERETQYF
CDR3 DNA: TGTGCCAGCAGTTTATCCGAGAGGGAGACCCAGTACTTC

D gene: .
J gene: TRBJ1-3
V gene: TRBV6-6
clone size: few
CDR3 protein: CASSSPYEAGNTIYF
CDR3 DNA: TGTGCCAGCAGTTCTCCATATGAGGCTGGAAACACCATATATTTT

D gene: .
J gene: TRBJ2-3
V gene: TRBV6-6
clone size: .
CDR3 protein: CASSYGTDTQYF
CDR3 DNA: TGTGCCAGCAGTTACGGCACAGATACGCAGTATTTT

D gene: .
J gene: TRBJ2-7
V gene: TRBV9
clone size: .
CDR3 protein: CASSVEGLPNHEQYF
CDR3 DNA: TGTGCCAGCAGCGTAGAGGGCCTTCCTAACCACGAGCAGTACTTC

D gene: TRBD2
J gene: TRBJ2-7
V gene: TRBV19
clone size: .
CDR3 protein: CASSISAGEGYEQYF
CDR3 DNA: TGTGCCAGTAGTATATCGGCGGGAGAAGGATACGAGCAGTACTTC

D gene: .
J gene: TRBJ1-4
V gene: TRBV9
clone size: .
CDR3 protein: CASSTTGTQAEKLFF
CDR3 DNA: TGTGCCAGCAGCACCACCGGGACACAAGCGGAAAAACTGTTTTTT

D gene: .
J gene: TRBJ2-7
V gene: TRBV11-2
clone size: .
CDR3 protein: CASSPNTGPESYEQYF
CDR3 DNA: TGTGCCAGCAGCCCTAATACAGGGCCGGAATCATACGAGCAGTACTTC

D gene: .
J gene: TRBJ2-7
V gene: TRBV6-1
clone size: .
CDR3 protein: CASSEGAGLFHEQYF
CDR3 DNA: TGTGCCAGCAGTGAAGGAGCAGGGCTTTTCCACGAGCAGTACTTC

D gene: .
J gene: TRBJ2-7
V gene: TRBV4-1
clone size: .
CDR3 protein: CASSPTLIDPDEQYF
CDR3 DNA: TGCGCCAGCAGCCCGACCCTTATTGACCCTGACGAGCAGTACTTC

D gene: .
J gene: TRBJ2-3
V gene: TRBV20-1
clone size: .
CDR3 protein: CSASMGNTQYF
CDR3 DNA: TGCAGTGCTAGTATGGGGAATACGCAGTATTTT

D gene: .
J gene: TRBJ2-7
V gene: TRBV6-1
clone size: .
CDR3 protein: CASSEYPGQSYEQYF
CDR3 DNA: TGTGCCAGCAGTGAATATCCAGGGCAATCCTACGAGCAGTACTTC

D gene: TRBD2
J gene: TRBJ2-3
V gene: TRBV5-4
clone size: once
CDR3 protein: CASSLPGLAGVADTQYF
CDR3 DNA: TGTGCCAGCAGCTTGCCGGGACTAGCGGGAGTGGCAGATACGCAGTATTTT

D gene: .
J gene: TRBJ2-7
V gene: TRBV5-6
clone size: .
CDR3 protein: CASSSWRTTVYEQYF
CDR3 DNA: TGTGCCAGCAGCTCCTGGCGGACAACCGTCTACGAGCAGTACTTC